The rows below give T cell receptor beta chains drawn from one sample of a study of blood T cell repertoires in COVID-19. The method was immunoSEQ multiplex PCR; TCRdb's version includes in-frame clones alone and lacks a portion of them. The data hold around 150,000 clones, with about four fifths observed a single time. Sequencing was done on a sample of peripheral blood. The receptors shown here come from a woman aged 55-75 years with active or convalescent COVID-19. The CDR3 runs from the conserved cysteine through the conserved F or W. Fields, in order: J gene, D gene, CDR3 length, V gene, clone size, CDR3 protein, CDR3 DNA. D genes are given only for firm matches. Size is stated for part of the rows, as once, few or many counts, or as a class when the clone is expanded.

TRBJ2-3 - 15 TRBV24-1 once CATSDLTGGADTQYF TGTGCCACCAGTGATTTAACAGGGGGGGCAGATACGCAGTATTTT
TRBJ2-1 TRBD2 15 TRBV19 few CASSLSGTSLSEQFF TGTGCCAGTAGTTTATCCGGGACTAGTCTTTCTGAGCAGTTCTTC
TRBJ1-1 - 14 TRBV5-4 - CASSLAYAGNEAFF TGTGCCAGCAGCTTGGCCTATGCAGGTAACGAAGCTTTCTTT
TRBJ2-2 - 15 TRBV7-9 few CASNIATGNTGELFF TGTGCCAGCAACATTGCGACAGGGAACACCGGGGAGCTGTTTTTT
TRBJ2-1 TRBD2 16 TRBV13 - CASSLVLAGGYNEQFF TGTGCCAGCAGCTTGGTACTAGCGGGGGGGTACAATGAGCAGTTCTTC
TRBJ2-1 TRBD1 14 TRBV7-2 - CASSLRGQVDEQFF TGTGCCAGCAGCTTAAGGGGACAGGTCGATGAGCAGTTCTTC
TRBJ1-2 TRBD1 15 TRBV24-1 - CATSGGEGQDYGYTF TGTGCCACCAGTGGCGGAGAAGGACAGGACTATGGCTACACCTTC
TRBJ2-3 - 12 TRBV10-2 - CASGQGTDTQYF TGCGCCAGCGGGCAGGGTACAGATACGCAGTATTTT
TRBJ1-3 - 15 TRBV5-4 - CASSLAGGSGNTIYF TGTGCCAGCAGCTTGGCCGGAGGCTCTGGAAACACCATATATTTT
TRBJ2-1 - 14 TRBV19 - CASSIGGLYNEQFF TGTGCCAGTAGTATAGGGGGACTTTACAATGAGCAGTTCTTC
TRBJ2-1 TRBD2 16 TRBV19 - CASSPLLAGSRNEQFF TGTGCCAGTAGCCCCCTGCTAGCGGGGAGCAGGAATGAGCAGTTCTTC
TRBJ2-3 TRBD1 15 TRBV7-2 - CASSLSQGSTDTQYF TGTGCCAGCAGCTTATCACAGGGGAGCACAGATACGCAGTATTTT
TRBJ1-4 - 13 TRBV5-1 - CASSDRGNEKLFF TGCGCCAGCAGCGACAGAGGAAATGAAAAACTGTTTTTT
TRBJ1-2 - 12 TRBV28 - CASSYRFYGYTF TGTGCCAGCAGTTACAGGTTCTATGGCTACACCTTC
TRBJ1-1 TRBD1 13 TRBV6-5 - CASIYRGGTEAFF TGTGCCAGCATCTACAGGGGGGGTACTGAAGCTTTCTTT
TRBJ1-1 - 12 TRBV28 - CASVGSVTEAFF TGTGCCAGCGTGGGGAGTGTCACTGAAGCTTTCTTT
TRBJ2-1 TRBD2 16 TRBV5-1 - CASSSGSGSSYNEQFF TGCGCCAGCAGCTCCGGGAGCGGGAGCTCCTACAATGAGCAGTTCTTC
TRBJ2-5 - 14 TRBV18 - CASSPRSGQETQYF TGTGCCAGCTCACCGAGATCAGGGCAAGAGACCCAGTACTTC
TRBJ1-1 TRBD1 14 TRBV5-1 few CASSFQGGGTEAFF TGCGCCAGCAGCTTTCAGGGGGGTGGCACTGAAGCTTTCTTT
TRBJ1-6 TRBD1 15 TRBV6-5 - CASSLNRDRVLPLHF TGTGCCAGCAGTCTTAACCGGGACAGGGTACTACCCCTCCACTTT
TRBJ1-1 - 13 TRBV2 - CASSYRQAQEAFF TGTGCCAGCAGTTACCGACAGGCCCAAGAAGCTTTCTTT
TRBJ2-2 TRBD2 15 TRBV5-1 - CASSFSGVNTGELFF TGCGCCAGCAGCTTTAGCGGGGTGAACACCGGGGAGCTGTTTTTT
TRBJ2-2 - 16 TRBV7-8 - CASSSGGNRMTGELFF TGTGCCAGCAGCTCCGGGGGTAATCGGATGACCGGGGAGCTGTTTTTT
TRBJ2-7 TRBD1 15 TRBV28 once CASNIYRGFSYEQYF TGTGCCAGCAATATCTACAGGGGTTTCTCCTACGAGCAGTACTTC
TRBJ2-7 - 16 TRBV4-1 - CASSQVILDRGHEQYF TGCGCCAGCAGCCAAGTCATCCTGGACCGCGGGCACGAGCAGTACTTC
TRBJ1-1 - 14 TRBV7-2 - CASSPSGGRTEAFF TGTGCCAGCAGCCCTAGCGGTGGTAGGACTGAAGCTTTCTTT
TRBJ2-5 - 14 TRBV6-5 - CASSYSRGGETQYF TGTGCCAGCAGTTACTCGAGGGGGGGAGAGACCCAGTACTTC
TRBJ1-5 TRBD1 15 TRBV5-4 - CASSLNPGGNQPQHF TGTGCCAGCAGCTTGAATCCAGGGGGGAATCAGCCCCAGCATTTT
TRBJ1-1 TRBD1 15 TRBV18 - CASSSQTGVNTEAFF TGTGCCAGCTCATCTCAGACAGGGGTGAACACTGAAGCTTTCTTT
TRBJ2-1 TRBD2 17 TRBV5-1 - CASSPAASGGALNEQFF TGCGCCAGCAGCCCGGCTGCTAGCGGGGGGGCGTTAAATGAGCAGTTCTTC
TRBJ1-5 TRBD1 14 TRBV6-6 - CASSRQGSNQPQHF TGTGCCAGCAGCCGACAGGGTAGCAATCAGCCCCAGCATTTT
TRBJ2-7 - 17 TRBV14 many CASSQGRRRLLPYEQYF TGTGCCAGCAGCCAAGGCCGTCGGAGACTACTTCCCTACGAGCAGTACTTC
TRBJ1-1 - 15 TRBV4-3 few CASSQDRQNLPEAFF TGCGCCAGCAGCCAAGATCGCCAGAACCTCCCTGAAGCTTTCTTT
TRBJ2-1 TRBD2 16 TRBV3-1/TRBV3-2 - CASSLLRGGTYNEQFF TGTGCCAGCAGCCTTTTACGGGGGGGAACCTACAATGAGCAGTTCTTC
TRBJ2-1 TRBD2 14 TRBV11-1 - CASTQREGSNEQFF TGTGCCAGCACCCAGCGGGAGGGCTCCAATGAGCAGTTCTTC
TRBJ1-6 - 14 TRBV10-1 once CASLLTAENSPLHF TGCGCCAGTTTGTTGACAGCCGAAAATTCACCCCTCCACTTT